The subject of this entry is one T cell receptor beta chain. Its cognate antigen has yet to be identified. One base away there is no much larger clone; base qualities are not given. Its CDR3 holds 13 amino acids, cysteine through phenylalanine. The only DNA kept is the CDR3, 39 bases in frame from the first base. CDR1 and CDR2, looked up from the germline V gene, are SGHDT and YYEEEE. After removal of 3 bases from V and 11 bases from J, the junction retains 8 bases not matched to a gene. The CDR3 regions of human TCRbeta chains were analyzed by immunosequencing. The published analysis was carried out like this. Repertoire TCRs were checked for matches against a reference library of SARS-CoV-2-specific TCRs that had been generated using the MIRA antigen-specificity platform. Breadth meant the fraction of unique TCRs that were SARS-CoV-2-associated, whereas depth meant the fraction of total T cells that were SARS-CoV-2-associated. Using the MIRA data, each spike-specific TCR was assigned both to the spike region to which the TCR was reactive and to a CD4 or CD8 class. Log10-transformed breadth and depth values were compared by one-way ANOVA with Sidak's multiple comparisons tests. TCRdb retrieved this table from immuneACCESS and kept in-frame rearrangements only. Not all clones are present; in checked studies, unresolved V genes account for under half, and no reason is known for the remainder. V and J calls and clone size follow that table, whereas D and trimming were derived from the DNA. In all, the sample holds 150,000 to 190,000 clones, and approximately 87% of those were seen once. In total, the top ten clones hold over 8% of the sample.

In light of the paper, this sample's time point label describes: about 28 days (+/-7) after the second vaccine dose. AZD1222 recipients given second doses at about 4 weeks or at about 12 weeks were pooled, since spike-specific TCR depth and breadth were not found to differ between the two schedules. The vaccinee samples were drawn from two UK trials, COV001 and COV002, one of which was a single-blind randomized controlled phase 2/3 trial testing AZD1222 (ChAdOx1 nCoV-19) in healthy adults. For TCRbeta chain sequencing, PBMC samples from trial participants were taken at day 0 and at day 28 after the second dose. The record originates from a study of T cell responses to AZD1222 COVID-19 vaccine listed by TCRdb under 2021. General notes on the study: A total of approximately 240 trial participants underwent TCR sequencing, of whom roughly 210 had received two doses of AZD1222 and 26 had received two doses of the MenACWY control vaccine. Trial participants were enrolled into age subgroups of 18-55, 56-69 and 70-plus years, which contained 148, 28 and 57 TCR-sequenced participants, respectively.

Summary of the overall study and its limitations: CD4 TCRs associated with the vaccine covered the entire spike protein, and the dominant responses were in regions 160-218 and 743-854. In the small 56-69-year group, the increase in depth fell short of significance, most likely because of low power. Participants were mostly white British, with more females than males. The authors suggested clonal diversity may have been underestimated. Conclusions about previously exposed vaccinees are limited because only a handful of AZD1222 recipients were SARS-CoV-2 seropositive at baseline. No day 14 peak-response samples were available, so repertoires were characterized only after the peak T cell response. Reportedly, almost half of the unique spike-specific TCRs recognized epitopes lying outside the regions that are mutated in the B.1.351 and B.1.1.7 variants. Spike-specific TCR breadth and depth rose significantly after two AZD1222 doses compared with day 0 and with MenACWY recipients.

The chain is encoded by TRBV5-6 joined to TRBJ1-1; a stretch of 9 junction bases matches TRBD1. The sequencing here drew on peripheral blood, taken 28 days after the second AZD1222 dose. The sequence was collected from an adult who received the AZD1222 COVID-19 vaccine. The DNA is TGTGCCAGCAGCTCCAGACAGGGGGGCTACGCTTTCTTT. This translates into CASSSRQGGYAFF.